Presented here are 17 T cell receptor beta chains from one specimen sequenced in a study of blood T cell repertoires in COVID-19. The table came from immunoSEQ multiplex PCR; TCRdb's copy has only in-frame clones and leaves some out. The profile shows about 270,000 clones, 88% of them singletons. Sequencing was done on a sample of peripheral blood. The origin of the receptors is a man in his sixties who had recovered from COVID-19.

J is TRBJ2-7 and V is TRBV4-2; 8 bases map to TRBD1. The V segment lost 1 base and the J segment 4 bases; nucleotides outside the gene matches: 3. Germline CDR1 is LGHNA and CDR2 is YNFKEQ. The CDR3 consists of 14 residues. The CDR3 DNA reads as TGTGCCAGCAGCCAAGGGACAGGGCAGTACGAGCAGTACTTC. It yields the protein CASSQGTGQYEQYF.

This clone occurred once. This chain links TRBV19 with TRBJ2-7, with TRBD1 identical over 12 bases. Germline V gene lookup returns CDR1 LNHDA and CDR2 SQIVND (reference sequence). The CDR3 contains 15 residues. The V gene end was trimmed by 11 bases and the J gene end by 0 bases; junction bases not matched to a gene: 8. The CDR3 nucleotides read TGTGCCCCGGGACAGGGGGCCCAGAGCTCCTACGAGCAGTACTTC. Translation: CAPGQGAQSSYEQYF.

The chain combines TRBV6-5 with TRBJ1-2; 10 nucleotides match TRBD1. With V trimmed by 2 bases and J by 5 bases, 5 bases remained unmatched. The CDR3 length is 15 residues. Per the germline V gene, CDR1 is MNHEY and CDR2 is SVGAGI. CDR3 residues: CASSYQGTGAYGYTF. CDR3 nucleotides: TGTGCCAGCAGTTACCAGGGGACAGGGGCTTATGGCTACACCTTC.

This sequence joins TRBV19 and TRBJ2-7; the match to TRBD1 covers 12 bases. Trimming took 6 bases from V and 1 from J; bases not matched to a gene: 7. CDR3 length: 16 amino acids. Germline-derived CDR1 and CDR2 are LNHDA and SQIVND (reference sequence). The CDR3 coding sequence is TGTGCCAGTAGCGGGACAGGGGGCTTTTTATCCTACGAGCAGTACTTC. Translation: CASSGTGGFLSYEQYF.

The chain recombines TRBV27 with TRBJ1-5; the D is unclear. Germline V CDR1 and CDR2: MNHEY, SMNVEV (reference sequence). V lost 1 base and J lost 3, with 4 bases in between. The CDR3 loop spans 13 amino acids. CDR3 sequence reads: CASSLLANQPQHF. The CDR3 region has the DNA TGTGCCAGCAGTTTATTAGCCAATCAGCCCCAGCATTTT.

V is TRBV5-5 and J is TRBJ2-1; D call uncertain. Germline CDR1 SGHKS, CDR2 YYEKEE (reference sequence). CDR3 length equals 15 residues. The V end lost 0 bases, the J end lost 4 bases, and 11 bases lay between the germline ends. In DNA, the CDR3 is TGTGCCAGCAGCTTGGAGCTCCCCGCTTACAATGAGCAGTTCTTC. Protein product: CASSLELPAYNEQFF.

The CDR3 nucleotides read TGTGCCAGCAGGCCGGGACAGGCAATCACAGATACGCAGTATTTT. Residues: CASRPGQAITDTQYF. The genes are TRBV5-4 and TRBJ2-3, with 8 bases identical to TRBD1. The CDR3 is 15 residues long. Trimming cost V 5 bases and J 2 bases; bases outside gene matches: 7. Germline V CDR1 and CDR2: SGHNT, YYREEE (reference sequence).

The CDR3 bases are TGCGCCAGCAGCTTAGGAGCTTTCACAGATACGCAGTATTTT. It yields the protein CASSLGAFTDTQYF. The chain has TRBV5-1 and TRBJ2-3; unclear D gene. This CDR3 is built from 14 residues. The V and J ends lost 2 bases and 2 bases respectively, with 9 bases between them. The germline V gene has CDR1 SGHRS and CDR2 YFSETQ.

V usage is TRBV7-2 and J usage is TRBJ2-3; TRBD1 matches at 7 bases. Germline-derived CDR1 and CDR2 are SGHTA and FQGNSA. With 5 bases clipped from V and 0 bases from J, the junction kept 5 bases outside the gene matches. This CDR3 has 15 residues. The DNA of the CDR3 is TGTGCCAGCAGCCCAGACAGGGCTAGCACAGATACGCAGTATTTT. Translating it yields CASSPDRASTDTQYF.

This clone was detected only once. The chain couples TRBV9 to TRBJ2-6; TRBD1 agrees at 7 bases. The germline gives CDR1 SGDLS, CDR2 YYNGEE. V was clipped by 3 bases and J by 3 bases; unmatched bases: 3. The CDR3 runs 15 residues. This CDR3 reads CASSDRQGGANVLTF. DNA of the CDR3: TGTGCCAGCAGCGACCGACAGGGTGGGGCCAACGTCCTGACTTTC.

V and J are TRBV6-5 and TRBJ2-1, with 11 bases lining up with TRBD2. Germline V lookup: CDR1 MNHEY, CDR2 SVGAGI. V trimming: 5 bases; J trimming: 4 bases; junction bases outside the gene matches: 4. CDR3 length: 15 amino acids. The CDR3, as DNA: TGTGCCAGCAGTCAACTAGCGGGAGCTTACAATGAGCAGTTCTTC. This encodes CASSQLAGAYNEQFF.

The rearrangement uses TRBV9 and TRBJ2-3; 10 bases line up with TRBD2. In germline, CDR1 is SGDLS, CDR2 YYNGEE. V lost 3 bases and J lost 5; bases outside the gene matches: 6. The CDR3 totals 15 residues. The DNA for the CDR3 is TGTGCCAGCAGCGCCACTAGCGGGGTTTTAGATACGCAGTATTTT. It codes for CASSATSGVLDTQYF.

The chain is built from TRBV6-5 and TRBJ1-4; 9 nucleotides align to TRBD1. Germline CDR1 MNHEY, CDR2 SVGAGI. The CDR3 contains 15 residues. V shed 6 bases and J 8 bases; nucleotides not matched to a gene: 10. Here the CDR3 reads CASRSGTGTHEKLFF. The DNA for the CDR3 is TGTGCCAGCAGATCGGGGACAGGGACTCACGAAAAACTGTTTTTT.

This clone was recorded once. The genes are TRBV6-6 and TRBJ1-5, with a weak D call TRBD1 (5 bases). The germline V gene encodes CDR1 MNHNY and CDR2 SVGAGI (reference sequence). Trimming removed 5 bases at V and 7 bases at J, with 9 bases between. This CDR3 has 12 residues. Written as DNA, the CDR3 is TGTGCCAGCAGTGACCCAGGGCAGCCCCAGCATTTT. Translating it yields CASSDPGQPQHF.

The chain uses TRBV2 and TRBJ2-7, with D perhaps TRBD1 (5 bases). The germline V and J ends were trimmed by 7 bases and 7 bases, with 14 bases remaining between them. This CDR3 contains 12 residues. CDR1 SNHLY and CDR2 FYNNEI come from the germline V gene. The CDR3 protein is CASKEGAGEQYF. DNA of the CDR3: TGTGCCAGCAAGGAAGGGGCAGGGGAGCAGTACTTC.

V gene TRBV3-1 (or the pseudogene TRBV3-2) combines with J gene TRBJ1-2; a weak D match, TRBD1 (5 bases). The CDR3 runs to 15 residues. Deletions cut 6 bases from V and 4 bases from J, with 18 bases between. Germline CDR1 LGHDT, CDR2 YNNKEL (reference sequence). CDR3 residues: CASSRQLGGSYGYTF. For the CDR3, the DNA is TGTGCCAGCAGTCGCCAGCTGGGGGGTAGCTATGGCTACACCTTC.

The chain recombines TRBV5-6 with TRBJ2-3; 11 bases match TRBD2. The CDR3 loop spans 14 amino acids. CDR1 is SGHDT and CDR2 is YYEEEE in the germline V gene. Trimming took 4 bases from V and 11 from J; bases not matched to a gene: 9. Here the CDR3 DNA reads TGTGCCAGCAGCCGGACTAGCGGGTCCCAGGGGCAGTATTTT. Amino acid sequence: CASSRTSGSQGQYF.